Reported below is one T cell receptor beta chain. As yet, its antigen is unknown. The protocol was immunoSEQ multiplex PCR, while the TCRdb copy is restricted to in-frame clones and leaves out a portion. The table lists around 65,000 clones, approximately 85% of them singletons, with about 27% in the top ten. The entry originates in a study of T cell responses to AZD1222 COVID-19 vaccine. Findings and caveats of the study: There were repertoire samples only from the period after the peak T cell response. Increased Spike-specific TCR breadth and depth were observed after two AZD1222 doses.

This CDR3 region has 14 residues. Per germline, CDR1 LGHDT and CDR2 YNNKEL (reference sequence). The V gene end was trimmed by 5 bases and the J gene end by 11 bases; junction bases not matched to a gene: 12. The material sequenced was peripheral blood, taken 28 days after the second AZD1222 dose. V is TRBV3-1 (or the pseudogene TRBV3-2) and J is TRBJ2-1; TRBD1 matches 7 bases. This TCR was recovered from an adult who received the AZD1222 COVID-19 vaccine. The CDR3 nucleotides read TGTGCCAGCAGCTCAACCACAGGGGACGGGAAGCAGTTCTTC. Translating it yields CASSSTTGDGKQFF.